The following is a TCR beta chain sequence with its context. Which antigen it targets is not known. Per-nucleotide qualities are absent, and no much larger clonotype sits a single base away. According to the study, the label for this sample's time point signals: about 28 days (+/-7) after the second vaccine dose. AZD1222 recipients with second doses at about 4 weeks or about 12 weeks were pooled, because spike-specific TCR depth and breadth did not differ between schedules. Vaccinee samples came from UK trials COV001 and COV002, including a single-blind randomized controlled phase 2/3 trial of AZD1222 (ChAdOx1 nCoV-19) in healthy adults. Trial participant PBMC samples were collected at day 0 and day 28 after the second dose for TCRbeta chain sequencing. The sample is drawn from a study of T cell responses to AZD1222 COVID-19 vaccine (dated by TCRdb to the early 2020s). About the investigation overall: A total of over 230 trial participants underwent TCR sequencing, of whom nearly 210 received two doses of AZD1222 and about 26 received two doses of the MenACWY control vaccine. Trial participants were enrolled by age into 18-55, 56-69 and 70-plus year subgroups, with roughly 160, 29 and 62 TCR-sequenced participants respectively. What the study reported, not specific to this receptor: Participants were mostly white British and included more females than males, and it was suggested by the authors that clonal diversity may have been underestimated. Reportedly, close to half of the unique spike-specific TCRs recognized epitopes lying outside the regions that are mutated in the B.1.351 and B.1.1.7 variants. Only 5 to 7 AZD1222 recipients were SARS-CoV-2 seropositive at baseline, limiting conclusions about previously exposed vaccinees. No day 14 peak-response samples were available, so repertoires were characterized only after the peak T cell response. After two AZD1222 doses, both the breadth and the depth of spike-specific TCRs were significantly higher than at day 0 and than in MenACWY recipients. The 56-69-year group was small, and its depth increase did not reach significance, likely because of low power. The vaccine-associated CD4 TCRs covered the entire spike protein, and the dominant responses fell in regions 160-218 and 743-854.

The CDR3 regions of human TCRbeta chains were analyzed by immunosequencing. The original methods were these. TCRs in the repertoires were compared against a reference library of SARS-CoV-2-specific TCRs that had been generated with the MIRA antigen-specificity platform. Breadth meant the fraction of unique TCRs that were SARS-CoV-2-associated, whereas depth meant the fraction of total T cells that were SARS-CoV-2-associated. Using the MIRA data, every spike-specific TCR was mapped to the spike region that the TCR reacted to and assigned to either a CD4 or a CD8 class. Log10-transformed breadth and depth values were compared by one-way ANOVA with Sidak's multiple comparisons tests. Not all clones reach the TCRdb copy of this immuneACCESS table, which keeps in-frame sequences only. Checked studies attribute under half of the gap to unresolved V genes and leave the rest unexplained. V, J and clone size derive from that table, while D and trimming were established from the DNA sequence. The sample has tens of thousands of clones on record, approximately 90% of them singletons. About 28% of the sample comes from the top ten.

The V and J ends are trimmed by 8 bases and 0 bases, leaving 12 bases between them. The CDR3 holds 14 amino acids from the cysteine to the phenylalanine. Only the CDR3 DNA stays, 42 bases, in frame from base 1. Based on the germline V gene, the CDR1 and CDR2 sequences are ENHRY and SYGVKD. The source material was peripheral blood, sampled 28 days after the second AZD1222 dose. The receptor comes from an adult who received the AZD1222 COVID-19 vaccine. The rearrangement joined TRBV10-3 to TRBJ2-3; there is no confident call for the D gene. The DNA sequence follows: TGTGCCATCGGAACTAAAGATAGCACAGATACGCAGTATTTT. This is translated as CAIGTKDSTDTQYF.